These T cell receptor beta chains were read from a single sample in a study of cytotoxic CD8 clonotypes in ibrutinib-treated CLL. Sequencing was performed with immunoSEQ multiplex PCR; in TCRdb, only in-frame clones are kept and a portion is missing. Of some 50,000 clones in the sample, 56% were seen once. The sample consisted of PBMCs, taken after 24 months of ibrutinib treatment. The source of these receptors is a human donor with chronic lymphocytic leukemia. Each CDR3 is given with its conserved first and last residue. A D gene is named only where the DNA matches it firmly. Expanded clones get a size class; other rows say once, few or many, or leave the size out.

clone_size,v_call,d_call,j_call,cdr3_aa,cdr3_nt
.,TRBV5-4,.,TRBJ2-1,CASSLVWGVRNEQFF,TGTGCCAGCAGCTTGGTGTGGGGGGTACGGAATGAGCAGTTCTTC
.,TRBV28,.,TRBJ1-2,CASYPPGEHGYTF,TGTGCCAGTTATCCTCCAGGCGAACATGGCTACACCTTC
.,TRBV6-6,TRBD2,TRBJ2-2,CASQGTSSTGELFF,TGTGCCAGCCAGGGGACTAGCAGCACCGGGGAGCTGTTTTTT
.,TRBV5-1,.,TRBJ2-1,CASSSGTDHNEQFF,TGCGCCAGCAGCTCGGGGACGGATCACAATGAGCAGTTCTTC
few,TRBV18,.,TRBJ2-2,CASSPTDDSTGELFF,TGTGCCAGCTCACCGACCGACGATTCCACCGGGGAGCTGTTTTTT
many,TRBV5-8,.,TRBJ1-1,CASSLGGQGSTEAFF,TGTGCCAGCAGCTTGGGGGGTCAGGGGAGCACTGAAGCTTTCTTT
.,TRBV2,TRBD2,TRBJ2-1,CASSEAGLAGLNEQFF,TGTGCCAGCAGTGAAGCGGGACTAGCGGGACTCAATGAGCAGTTCTTC
.,TRBV5-4,TRBD2,TRBJ2-3,CASSAGDSRATDTQYF,TGTGCCAGCAGCGCGGGGGACTCCCGAGCCACAGATACGCAGTATTTT
many,TRBV4-1,TRBD1,TRBJ1-4,CASSQVGGQRTDEKLFF,TGCGCCAGCAGCCAAGTTGGGGGACAGAGGACGGATGAAAAACTGTTTTTT
.,TRBV28,.,TRBJ2-1,CASSFQGGQVEQFF,TGTGCCAGCAGTTTTCAGGGGGGGCAGGTTGAGCAGTTCTTC
few,TRBV5-1,TRBD2,TRBJ2-1,CASSRGLAYYNEQFF,TGCGCCAGCAGCCGAGGACTAGCCTATTACAATGAGCAGTTCTTC
.,TRBV11-3,TRBD1,TRBJ1-1,CASSFVTGGEAFF,TGTGCCAGCAGCTTTGTCACAGGGGGTGAAGCTTTCTTT
.,TRBV2,.,TRBJ1-4,CASSETWRVSTNEKLFF,TGTGCCAGCAGTGAAACATGGAGGGTATCCACTAATGAAAAACTGTTTTTT
.,TRBV14,.,TRBJ1-6,CASSHATGTSYNSPLHF,TGTGCCAGCAGCCATGCAACCGGGACAAGCTATAATTCACCCCTCCACTTT
.,TRBV28,TRBD1,TRBJ2-2,CASSLPGQGANGELFF,TGTGCCAGCAGTTTGCCCGGACAGGGGGCTAACGGGGAGCTGTTTTTT
.,TRBV18,.,TRBJ2-5,CASSPSAALLAQYF,TGTGCCAGCTCACCTTCGGCAGCCTTATTGGCCCAGTACTTC
.,TRBV6-5,TRBD1,TRBJ1-1,CASNRRQGNEAFF,TGTGCCAGCAACCGACGACAGGGGAACGAAGCTTTCTTT
many,TRBV6-1,TRBD2,TRBJ2-1,CASTASGGTNEQFF,TGTGCCAGCACCGCCTCGGGAGGGACCAATGAGCAGTTCTTC
.,TRBV4-1,.,TRBJ1-4,CASSISPGANEKLFF,TGCGCCAGCAGCATTTCTCCGGGAGCTAATGAAAAACTGTTTTTT
few,TRBV2,TRBD1,TRBJ1-5,CASRKQGDQPQHF,TGTGCCAGCAGGAAACAGGGGGATCAGCCCCAGCATTTT
.,TRBV6-6,.,TRBJ1-5,CASSYSTGTGQPQHF,TGTGCCAGCAGTTACTCGACAGGTACCGGCCAGCCCCAGCATTTT
.,TRBV7-2,TRBD2,TRBJ2-1,CASSPPGRVYNEQFF,TGTGCCAGCAGCCCCCCCGGGAGGGTATACAATGAGCAGTTCTTC
few,TRBV19,.,TRBJ1-2,CASRGPNYGYTF,TGTGCCAGTAGAGGCCCGAACTATGGCTACACCTTC
.,TRBV27,.,TRBJ1-4,CASSFGGRSEKLFF,TGTGCCAGCAGTTTCGGGGGGAGGAGTGAAAAACTGTTTTTT
few,TRBV7-6,.,TRBJ1-2,CASSPGTTRDGYTF,TGTGCCAGCAGCCCCGGGACAACCCGGGATGGCTACACCTTC
.,TRBV6-6,.,TRBJ2-3,CASTYDPTTDTQYF,TGTGCCAGCACCTACGACCCGACCACAGATACGCAGTATTTT
.,TRBV2,.,TRBJ1-2,CASSVRGNYGYTF,TGTGCCAGCAGTGTACGAGGGAACTATGGCTACACCTTC
.,TRBV15,TRBD1,TRBJ2-7,CATSRGGRGPYEQYF,TGTGCCACCAGCAGAGGTGGTAGGGGGCCATACGAGCAGTACTTC
few,TRBV4-1,.,TRBJ2-3,CASSVGGTDTQYF,TGCGCCAGCAGCGTGGGGGGCACAGATACGCAGTATTTT
.,TRBV7-8,.,TRBJ1-5,CASSRGQTRQPQHF,TGTGCCAGCAGCCGGGGGCAGACACGGCAGCCCCAGCATTTT
.,TRBV7-2,TRBD1,TRBJ2-3,CASSPGTVTDTQYF,TGTGCCAGCAGCCCCGGGACAGTCACAGATACGCAGTATTTT
.,TRBV11-3,.,TRBJ1-5,CASSFGGNQPQHF,TGTGCCAGCAGCTTCGGGGGCAATCAGCCCCAGCATTTT
once,TRBV5-1,.,TRBJ2-2,CASSLQGFHLGELFF,TGCGCCAGCAGCTTGCAGGGCTTTCATCTCGGGGAGCTGTTTTTT
.,TRBV10-3,TRBD2,TRBJ2-1,CAIMEAGGPHNEQFF,TGTGCCATCATGGAGGCGGGAGGGCCTCACAATGAGCAGTTCTTC
.,TRBV29-1,TRBD2,TRBJ2-7,CSVIPGTSTYEQYF,TGCAGCGTTATCCCCGGGACTAGCACCTACGAGCAGTACTTC
.,TRBV11-2,.,TRBJ2-3,CASSHTDTQYF,TGTGCCAGCAGCCACACAGATACGCAGTATTTT
.,TRBV6-1,.,TRBJ2-7,CASSRKGTYEQYF,TGTGCCAGCAGCCGGAAGGGAACCTACGAGCAGTACTTC
once,TRBV6-1,.,TRBJ2-1,CASGLGGVVNEQFF,TGTGCCAGCGGCCTTGGCGGGGTGGTGAATGAGCAGTTCTTC
.,TRBV7-2,.,TRBJ2-6,CASSLAGGVGANVLTF,TGTGCCAGCAGCTTAGCCGGCGGGGTTGGTGCCAACGTCCTGACTTTC
.,TRBV6-6,.,TRBJ2-3,CASSTRTGTDTQYF,TGTGCCAGCAGTACCAGGACAGGCACAGATACGCAGTATTTT
.,TRBV19,.,TRBJ2-3,CASSIRQGSDTQYF,TGTGCCAGTAGTATCCGGCAGGGTTCAGATACGCAGTATTTT
.,TRBV7-7,TRBD2,TRBJ2-1,CASSIGLAVGNEQFF,TGTGCCAGCAGCATAGGACTAGCCGTGGGCAATGAGCAGTTCTTC
.,TRBV10-3,TRBD2,TRBJ2-3,CAISESAAGGDTQYF,TGTGCCATCAGTGAGTCCGCTGCGGGGGGGGATACGCAGTATTTT
.,TRBV5-1,TRBD1,TRBJ2-7,CASSLGTGGHEQYF,TGCGCCAGCAGCTTGGGGACAGGGGGCCACGAGCAGTACTTC
.,TRBV19,.,TRBJ1-2,CASTELGAGQNYGYTF,TGTGCCAGTACCGAACTCGGGGCAGGGCAGAACTATGGCTACACCTTC
.,TRBV13,TRBD2,TRBJ2-3,CASSSRANSGRTDTQYF,TGTGCCAGCAGCTCGAGGGCAAACAGCGGGAGGACAGATACGCAGTATTTT
.,TRBV5-4,.,TRBJ1-2,CASSLALATLEFYTF,TGTGCCAGCAGCTTGGCCTTAGCTACCCTAGAGTTCTACACCTTC
.,TRBV28,.,TRBJ1-2,CASCPDGYGYTF,TGTGCCAGCTGCCCGGACGGCTATGGCTACACCTTC
.,TRBV11-2,.,TRBJ1-5,CASSLGWAGLNQPQHF,TGTGCCAGCAGCTTAGGATGGGCAGGACTCAATCAGCCCCAGCATTTT
.,TRBV6-6,.,TRBJ1-5,CASRSRGGNQPQHF,TGTGCCAGCAGGAGCAGGGGCGGGAATCAGCCCCAGCATTTT
.,TRBV7-2,.,TRBJ1-2,CASSLVAQGLYGYTF,TGTGCCAGCAGCTTAGTGGCGCAGGGCCTTTATGGCTACACCTTC
.,TRBV7-9,.,TRBJ1-3,CASSFPGQGTNTIYF,TGTGCCAGCAGCTTCCCCGGGCAGGGCACAAACACCATATATTTT